The clone carrying this T cell receptor (beta chain) came up many times. Germline values: CDR1 SGHTA, CDR2 FQGNSA. The length of the CDR3 is 17 residues. The J segment lost 4 bases and the V segment lost 5 bases, leaving 14 bases of the junction unmatched. This entry comes from a study of T cell repertoires in cytomegalovirus infection. A single record per CDR3 protein comes from TCRdb applying MiXCR to the reads. The sample shows hundreds of thousands of distinct CDR3 sequences, about 5.9% of them seen only once. The receptor was derived from a human donor in good health (CMV status not recorded). Some clones in this sample may be carry-over from other donors' samples. Sequenced material: PBMCs. The gene calls are TRBV7-2 and TRBJ1-2; TRBD1 matches at 9 bases. Here the CDR3 reads CASSPKSPGQGFYGYTF. For the CDR3, the DNA is TGTGCCAGCAGCCCTAAGAGCCCGGGACAGGGATTCTATGGCTACACCTTC.